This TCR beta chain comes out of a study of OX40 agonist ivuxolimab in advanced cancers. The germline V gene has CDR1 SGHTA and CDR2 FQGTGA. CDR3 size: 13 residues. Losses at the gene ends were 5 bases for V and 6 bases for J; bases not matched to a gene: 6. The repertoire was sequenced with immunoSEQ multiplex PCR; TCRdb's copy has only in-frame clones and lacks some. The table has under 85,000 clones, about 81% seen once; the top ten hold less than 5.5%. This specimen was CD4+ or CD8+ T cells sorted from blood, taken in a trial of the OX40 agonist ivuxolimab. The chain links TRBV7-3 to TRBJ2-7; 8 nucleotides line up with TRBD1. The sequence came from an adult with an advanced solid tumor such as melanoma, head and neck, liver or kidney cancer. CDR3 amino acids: CASSREQGGEQYF. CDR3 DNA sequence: TGTGCCAGCAGCCGAGAACAGGGGGGCGAGCAGTACTTC.